These 4 T cell receptor beta chains were sequenced from one sample in a study of blood T cells in healthy people across ages. It was with a sample-barcoded 5' primer and a J-beta primer mix that a second PCR of about 6 to 12 cycles was run. TCRdb independently ran MiXCR on the 5' RACE reads; one entry per CDR3 protein. The table has approximately 730,000 distinct CDR3 sequences, approximately 55% seen once; the top ten hold about 42%. The specimen sequenced was blood. These receptors were collected from a man older than 75 in good health.

The chain recombines TRBV18 with TRBJ2-7; TRBD1 or TRBD2 may be the D gene (5 bases each). This CDR3 has 16 amino acids. CDR1 is KGHSH and CDR2 is LQKENI in the germline V gene. Trimming left V 6 bases short and J 2 bases short, with 20 bases between. CDR3 residues: CASSGTSWLGAYEQYF. As DNA, the CDR3 is TGTGCCAGCTCTGGGACCAGCTGGCTGGGGGCCTACGAGCAGTACTTC. Full variable domain (missing parts from reference TRBV18 and TRBJ2-7): NAGVMQNPRHLVRRRGQEARLRCSPMKGHSHVYWYRQLPEEGLKFMVYLQKENIIDESGMPKERFSAEFPKEGPSILRIQQVVRGDSAAYFCASSGTSWLGAYEQYFGPGTRLTVT.

V gene TRBV20-1 combines with J gene TRBJ2-1; TRBD2 agrees at 10 bases. The DNA end lines up better with TRBJ2-7; the J call may be wrong. The V gene's germline CDR1 is DFQATT and CDR2 SNEGSKA (reference sequence). This CDR3 comprises 14 residues. The DNA of the CDR3 is TGCAGTGCCAAGACTAGCGGGTATCCCAATGAGCAGTACTTC. This sequence encodes CSAKTSGYPNEQYF.

This clonotype was seen a few times. The rearrangement uses TRBV7-8 and TRBJ1-6; D call uncertain. Germline V CDR1 and CDR2: SGHVS, FQNEAQ. V was pared by 5 bases and J by 1 base, with 9 bases between. This CDR3 is 15 amino acids long. The CDR3 is CASSHEGSYNSPLHF. The DNA of the CDR3 is TGTGCCAGCAGCCATGAGGGTTCCTATAATTCACCCCTCCACTTT.

This clonotype has a handful of counts. The chain combines TRBV28 with TRBJ2-7; D not certain. Trimming took 5 bases from V and 0 from J, leaving 5 bases between them. The CDR3 sequence is 12 residues long. Looked up from germline, CDR1 is MDHEN and CDR2 is SYDVKM. The CDR3 is CASSPHSYEQYF. The DNA of the CDR3 is TGTGCCAGCAGTCCTCACTCCTACGAGCAGTACTTC.